These 29 T cell receptor beta chains were sequenced from one sample in a study of regulatory T cells in long-lasting Graves disease. Libraries of TCR beta came from iRepertoire HTBI primers plus Arm-PCR of CDR3 regions. TCRdb itself ran the multiplex PCR reads through MiXCR, one entry per CDR3 protein. Of hundreds of thousands of distinct CDR3 sequences listed, around 15% are singletons. Time point described: newly diagnosed GD, antithyroid drugs for less than 3 months. Extracted RNA from PBMCs served as the source of the TCR library. These data are also associated with another study on T cells in Graves' hyperthyroidism and ophthalmopathy.

This specimen was peripheral blood mononuclear cells (PBMCs), taken at new diagnosis, from a patient treated with antithyroid drugs. The receptors were gathered from a woman under 40 with Graves disease.

This clonotype was observed many times. The V call is TRBV28, the J call TRBJ2-5; D unresolved. The CDR3 is 13 amino acids. Per the germline V gene, CDR1 is MDHEN and CDR2 is SYDVKM. Trimming removed 6 bases from V and 4 bases from J, with 12 bases in between. CDR3 sequence: CASSQNPIETQYF. The CDR3 coding sequence is TGTGCCAGCAGCCAAAACCCTATAGAGACCCAGTACTTC.

This chain connects TRBV30 to TRBJ1-3, with D hard to call. Germline CDR1 GTSNPN, CDR2 SVGIG (reference sequence). V was clipped by 4 bases and J by 9 bases, with 7 bases between them. The CDR3 runs to 10 residues. CDR3 protein: CAWIAGTIYF. The CDR3 bases are TGTGCCTGGATAGCTGGCACCATATATTTT. The entire variable domain, with the rest obtained from reference TRBV30 and TRBJ1-3, is as follows: SQTIHQWPATLVQPVGSPLSLECTVEGTSNPNLYWYRQAAGRGLQLLFYSVGIGQISSEVPQNLSASRPQDRQFILSSKKLLLSDSGFYLCAWIAGTIYFGEGSWLTVV.

This clonotype was found many times. The chain couples TRBV12-3 or TRBV12-4 to TRBJ2-7; TRBD2 is a possible D gene (6 bases). The V end was cut by 4 bases, the J end by 6 bases, with 13 bases between. The CDR3 is 13 residues long. The CDR3 coding sequence is TGTGCCAGCAGTTCGAGACTAGGGCTCGAGCAGTACTTC. Residues: CASSSRLGLEQYF.

The chain links TRBV7-9 to TRBJ2-3; no reliable D call. This CDR3 is built from 16 residues. The germline V gene has CDR1 SEHNR and CDR2 FQNEAQ (reference sequence). V dropped 1 base and J dropped 2 bases, with 13 bases sitting between them. CDR3 amino acids: CASSLGSPSLTDTQYF. CDR3 DNA: TGTGCCAGCAGCTTAGGCTCGCCTAGTCTCACAGATACGCAGTATTTT.

The chain employs TRBV6-5 and TRBJ1-2; weak D call: TRBD1 (6 bases). V lost 0 bases, J lost 6 bases, and 11 bases lay in between. The length of the CDR3 is 14 residues. Germline V gives CDR1 MNHEY, CDR2 SVGAGI. For the CDR3, the DNA is TGTGCCAGCAGTTACTCGCCCCGGGGGCATGGCTACACCTTC. Translating it yields CASSYSPRGHGYTF.

The CDR3 protein is CASKGRGEETQYF. The CDR3 nucleotides are TGTGCCAGTAAGGGCCGGGGGGAAGAGACCCAGTACTTC. The rearrangement joins TRBV19 to TRBJ2-5; 7 bases match TRBD2. Per germline, CDR1 LNHDA and CDR2 SQIVND (reference sequence). V lost 7 bases and J lost 3; bases outside the gene matches: 5. CDR3 length: 13 residues.

This clonotype was observed many times. This chain links TRBV11-2 with TRBJ2-1; 7 positions agree with TRBD2. In germline, CDR1 is SGHAT, CDR2 FQNNGV. The CDR3 is 13 amino acids. Trimming cost V 4 bases and J 4 bases; bases outside gene matches: 1. The CDR3 DNA is TGTGCCAGCAGCTCTAGCGGATACAATGAGCAGTTCTTC. Its translation is CASSSSGYNEQFF.

In the case of this clonotype: Given a much more abundant clone one base away, this may be a read error. V and J are TRBV7-9 and TRBJ1-4; 9 bases agree with TRBD1. This CDR3 region has 15 residues. Germline-derived CDR1 and CDR2 are SEHNR and FQNEAQ (reference sequence). CDR3 protein: CASSGTGQGDEKLSF. The CDR3 nucleotides read TGTGCCAGCAGCGGAACGGGACAGGGCGATGAAAAACTGTCTTTT.

Many counts were recorded for this clonotype. This rearrangement joins TRBV12-3 or TRBV12-4 to TRBJ2-7, with D perhaps given as TRBD1 or TRBD2 (5 bases each). With 3 bases removed from V and 2 bases from J, the gap between germline ends came to 11 bases. This CDR3 is built from 14 residues. The CDR3: CASSFSGPTYEQYF. As DNA, the CDR3 is TGTGCCAGCAGTTTTTCGGGACCAACCTACGAGCAGTACTTC.

This clonotype was recorded many times. The genes are TRBV19 and TRBJ1-5; the D is unclear. Trimming removed 2 bases at V and 4 bases at J, with 6 bases between. The CDR3 runs 13 residues. CDR1 is LNHDA, CDR2 SQIVND, per germline (reference sequence). The CDR3 region is CASSISLNQPQHF. As DNA, the CDR3 is TGTGCCAGTAGTATATCCCTGAATCAGCCCCAGCATTTT.

The sample holds a few counts of this clonotype. As DNA, the CDR3 is TGTGCCAGCAGCGGACGCGGGCTCAATCAGCCCCAGCATTTT. This sequence encodes CASSGRGLNQPQHF. V gene TRBV7-9 combines with J gene TRBJ1-5; D is unresolved. The CDR3 extends over 14 amino acids. CDR1 SEHNR and CDR2 FQNEAQ come from the germline V gene (reference sequence). Trimming took off 5 bases at V and 3 bases at J, with 11 bases between the two ends.

In this sample, this clonotype turned up many times. This rearrangement joins TRBV6-1 to TRBJ2-7, with D possibly being TRBD1 (6 bases). From germline, CDR1 is MNHNS and CDR2 SASEGT. CDR3 length: 16 amino acids. Trimming cost V 3 bases and J 0 bases, with 15 bases left between them. The CDR3 DNA reads TGTGCCAGCAGTGATCTTAGGGGGTCTTACTCCTACGAGCAGTACTTC. It is translated as CASSDLRGSYSYEQYF.

This clonotype has only a few counts. One junction end does not reproduce the germline sequence, and a read error may be involved. This chain links TRBV24-1 with TRBJ2-4, with TRBD2 matching 8 bases. Germline V gene lookup returns CDR1 KGHDR and CDR2 SFDVKD. This CDR3 has 13 residues. The CDR3 reads CATSENAGTRLHF. In DNA, the CDR3 is TGTGCCACCAGTGAAAACGCCGGGACTAGGTTGCACTTC.

This clonotype was recorded a few times. The rearrangement uses TRBV3-1 and TRBJ1-4, with D perhaps matching TRBD1 (5 bases). The germline gives CDR1 LGHDT, CDR2 YNNKEL (reference sequence). The CDR3 consists of 15 residues. V was trimmed by 3 bases and J by 7 bases, leaving 15 bases between them. The CDR3 DNA is TGTGCCAGCAGCCACTTTGGGGGTTTTAGTGAAAAACTGTTTTTT. Residues: CASSHFGGFSEKLFF.

This clonotype was recorded a few times. The chain links TRBV20-1 to TRBJ2-3, with D possibly matching TRBD1 (6 bases). Trimming removed 4 bases at V and 0 bases at J, with 17 bases between. The germline gives CDR1 DFQATT, CDR2 SNEGSKA (reference sequence). This CDR3 region has 16 residues. Written as DNA, the CDR3 is TGCAGTGCTATCAGGGGAATGGGTACTAGCACAGATACGCAGTATTTT. Translation: CSAIRGMGTSTDTQYF.

This clonotype showed up just a few times. This sequence joins TRBV4-2 and TRBJ2-2; D unclear. Germline V lookup: CDR1 LGHNA, CDR2 YNFKEQ. This CDR3 has 14 amino acids. V lost 1 base and J 3 bases, leaving 6 bases between the germline ends. DNA of the CDR3: TGTGCCAGCAGCCAAGGTCTCGACACCGGGGAGCTGTTTTTT. Translated: CASSQGLDTGELFF.

This chain joins TRBV30 and TRBJ2-4; no clear D gene. Germline assignment: CDR1 GTSNPN and CDR2 SVGIG (reference sequence). V lost 5 bases, J lost 6 bases, and 11 bases lay in between. This CDR3 contains 12 residues. The CDR3 DNA follows: TGTGCCTGGCAGGCAGGCGGAAACATTCAGTACTTC. Translated: CAWQAGGNIQYF.

This clonotype was recorded at least ten times. The rearrangement uses TRBV28 and TRBJ2-7; D is ambiguous. The CDR3 loop spans 12 amino acids. Trimming took off 7 bases at V and 4 bases at J, with 11 bases between the two ends. Germline V lookup: CDR1 MDHEN, CDR2 SYDVKM. CDR3 coding DNA: TGTGCCAGCAACCTAGTGGGGTACGAGCAGTACTTC. It translates to CASNLVGYEQYF.

This clonotype was recorded at least ten times. The chain employs TRBV7-2 and TRBJ2-1; TRBD1 might be the D (5 bases). The CDR3 extends over 13 amino acids. Per the germline V gene, CDR1 is SGHTA and CDR2 is FQGNSA. V was trimmed by 2 bases and J by 8 bases, leaving 10 bases between them. The CDR3, as DNA: TGTGCCAGCAGCTTATCAGGGTTGGATGAGCAGTTCTTC. Translation: CASSLSGLDEQFF.

This chain links TRBV20-1 with TRBJ1-2, with D possibly being TRBD1 (6 bases). V was cut by 0 bases and J by 8 bases, with 16 bases left in between. Germline V gene sequence: CDR1 DFQATT, CDR2 SNEGSKA (reference sequence). The CDR3 spans 14 residues. DNA for the CDR3: TGCAGTGCTAGAGATCCAGGGGATTATCGCGGCTACACCTTC. Translation gives CSARDPGDYRGYTF.

This sequence joins TRBV5-1 and TRBJ1-2; 7 bases are a match to TRBD1. V shed 4 bases and J 2 bases; nucleotides not matched to a gene: 8. The CDR3 runs 15 residues. Per germline, CDR1 SGHRS and CDR2 YFSETQ. The DNA for the CDR3 is TGCGCCAGCAGCACCCCGGGGGGACAGAACTATGGCTACACCTTC. Translation gives CASSTPGGQNYGYTF.

The CDR3 reads CASSSFDRANYGYTF. CDR3 nucleotide sequence: TGTGCCAGCAGCTCCTTCGACAGGGCTAACTATGGCTACACCTTC. The chain combines TRBV5-5 with TRBJ1-2; 7 bases map to TRBD1. Germline loops: CDR1 SGHKS, CDR2 YYEKEE (reference sequence). Unmatched junction bases numbered 5, after V lost 3 bases and J lost 0 bases. There are 15 residues in the CDR3.

This clonotype was observed a handful of times. The rearrangement links TRBV28 to TRBJ1-2, with a tentative D call TRBD1 (6 bases). Trimming removed 4 bases at V and 6 bases at J, with 12 bases between. The V gene's germline CDR1 is MDHEN and CDR2 SYDVKM. The CDR3 runs 13 residues. The CDR3 bases are TGTGCCAGCAGTTACTCCCGGACAGATGGCTACACCTTC. This encodes CASSYSRTDGYTF.

Remarks on this clonotype: This could be a read error, since a much larger clone is one nucleotide away. The chain links TRBV28 to TRBJ1-5; D not resolved. V was trimmed by 7 bases and J by 2 bases, leaving 15 bases between them. Germline CDR1 is MDHEN and CDR2 is SYDVKM. The CDR3 is made up of 15 amino acids. The CDR3 nucleotides read TGTGCCAGCACCCCCTGCGGGTTAGGCAATCAGCCCCAGCATTTT. Its protein is CASTPCGLGNQPQHF.

This clonotype came up many times. This chain joins TRBV24-1 and TRBJ2-7; TRBD2 matches 10 bases. CDR1 is KGHDR and CDR2 is SFDVKD in the germline V gene. V shed 5 bases, J shed 5 bases, and the junction held 8 bases outside the gene matches. The CDR3 has 15 residues. The CDR3 reads CATSASGRAINEQYF. CDR3 bases: TGTGCCACCAGTGCCAGCGGGAGGGCCATCAACGAGCAGTACTTC.

In this sample, this clonotype turned up a few times. J is TRBJ2-7 and V is TRBV24-1; D possibly uses TRBD1 or TRBD2 (5 bases each). The CDR3 sequence is 14 residues long. Trimming cost V 4 bases and J 2 bases, with 11 bases left between them. CDR1 is KGHDR and CDR2 is SFDVKD in the germline V gene. The CDR3 bases are TGTGCCACCAGTGAATCGGGGCGAACCTACGAGCAGTACTTC. This gives the protein CATSESGRTYEQYF.

Only a few counts were recorded for this clonotype. The chain joins TRBV9 to TRBJ2-1, with 7 positions matching TRBD2. Germline loops: CDR1 SGDLS, CDR2 YYNGEE. Trimming at V came to 0 bases and at J to 5 bases, leaving 5 bases not matched to a gene. CDR3 length: 15 residues. CDR3 nucleotides: TGTGCCAGCAGCGTAGGCGGGAGTAGAAACAATGAGCAGTTCTTC. The encoded protein is CASSVGGSRNNEQFF.

This clonotype was observed many times. This sequence joins TRBV12-5 and TRBJ2-1; D call uncertain. Germline V lookup: CDR1 LGHNT, CDR2 FRNRAP. The length of the CDR3 is 17 residues. The V gene lost 0 bases and the J gene lost 2 bases, with 14 bases spanning the gap. The CDR3 loop is CASGLVLAPRTYNEQFF. CDR3 sequence (DNA): TGTGCTAGTGGTTTGGTTCTGGCGCCGAGGACCTACAATGAGCAGTTCTTC.

This clonotype was observed at least ten times. The J gene is TRBJ2-7, the V gene TRBV15; 15 nucleotides align to TRBD2. Trimming removed 1 base from V and 5 bases from J; junction bases left unmatched: 0. Germline values: CDR1 LNHNV, CDR2 YYDKDF (reference sequence). The CDR3 spans 15 residues. CDR3 sequence (DNA): TGTGCCACCAGCAGAGGGACTAGCGGGAGGGACGAGCAGTACTTC. Amino acid sequence: CATSRGTSGRDEQYF.